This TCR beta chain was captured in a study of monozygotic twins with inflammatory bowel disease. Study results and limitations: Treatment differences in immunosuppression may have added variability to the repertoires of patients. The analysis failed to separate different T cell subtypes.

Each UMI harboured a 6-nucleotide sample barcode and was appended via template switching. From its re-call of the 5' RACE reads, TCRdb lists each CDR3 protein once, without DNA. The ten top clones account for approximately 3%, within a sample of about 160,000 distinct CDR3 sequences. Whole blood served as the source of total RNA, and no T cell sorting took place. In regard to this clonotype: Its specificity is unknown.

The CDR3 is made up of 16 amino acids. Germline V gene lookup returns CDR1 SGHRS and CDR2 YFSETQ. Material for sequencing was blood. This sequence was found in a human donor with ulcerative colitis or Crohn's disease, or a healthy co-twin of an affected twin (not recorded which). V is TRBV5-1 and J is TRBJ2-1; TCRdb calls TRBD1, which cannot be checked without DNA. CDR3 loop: CASSHQTATGYNEQFF. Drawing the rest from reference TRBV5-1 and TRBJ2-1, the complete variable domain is KAGVTQTPRYLIKTRGQQVTLSCSPISGHRSVSWYQQTPGQGLQFLFEYFSETQRNKGNFPGRFSGRQFSNSRSEMNVSTLELGDSALYLCASSHQTATGYNEQFFGPGTRLTVL.